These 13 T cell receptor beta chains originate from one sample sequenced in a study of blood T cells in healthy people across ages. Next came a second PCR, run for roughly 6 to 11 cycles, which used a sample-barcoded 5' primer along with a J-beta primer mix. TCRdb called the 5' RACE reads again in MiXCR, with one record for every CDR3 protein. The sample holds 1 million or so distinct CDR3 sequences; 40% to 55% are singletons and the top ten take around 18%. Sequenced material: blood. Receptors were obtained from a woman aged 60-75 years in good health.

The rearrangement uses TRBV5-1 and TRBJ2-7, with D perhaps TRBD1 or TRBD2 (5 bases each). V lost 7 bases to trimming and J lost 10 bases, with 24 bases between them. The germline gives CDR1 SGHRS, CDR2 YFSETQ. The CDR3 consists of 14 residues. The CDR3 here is CASVSGQGYGEQYF. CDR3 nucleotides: TGCGCCAGCGTCTCAGGGCAGGGTTACGGGGAACAGTACTTC.

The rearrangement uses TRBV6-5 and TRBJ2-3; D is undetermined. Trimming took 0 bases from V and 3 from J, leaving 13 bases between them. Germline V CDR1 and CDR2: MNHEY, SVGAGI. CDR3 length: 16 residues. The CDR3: CASSYSGRATTDTQYF. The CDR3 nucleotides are TGTGCCAGCAGTTACTCTGGTAGGGCCACGACAGATACGCAGTATTTT.

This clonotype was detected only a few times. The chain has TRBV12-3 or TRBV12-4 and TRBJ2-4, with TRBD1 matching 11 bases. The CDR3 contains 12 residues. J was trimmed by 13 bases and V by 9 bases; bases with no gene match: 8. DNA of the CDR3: TGTGCCAGTGGGACAGGGGGTAGTGGGCAGTACTTC. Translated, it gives CASGTGGSGQYF.

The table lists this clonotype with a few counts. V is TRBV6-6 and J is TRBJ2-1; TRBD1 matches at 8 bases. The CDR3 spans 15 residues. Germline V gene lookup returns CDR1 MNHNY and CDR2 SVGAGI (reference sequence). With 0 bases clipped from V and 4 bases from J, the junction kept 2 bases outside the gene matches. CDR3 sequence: CASSYSDRAYNEQFF. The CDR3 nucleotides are TGTGCCAGCAGTTACTCGGACAGGGCGTACAATGAGCAGTTCTTC.

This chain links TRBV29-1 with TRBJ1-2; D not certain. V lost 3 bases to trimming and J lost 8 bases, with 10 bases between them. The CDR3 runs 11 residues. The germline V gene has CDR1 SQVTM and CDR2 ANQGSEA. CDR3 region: CSVEYGLGYTF. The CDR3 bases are TGCAGCGTTGAGTACGGTTTGGGCTACACCTTC.

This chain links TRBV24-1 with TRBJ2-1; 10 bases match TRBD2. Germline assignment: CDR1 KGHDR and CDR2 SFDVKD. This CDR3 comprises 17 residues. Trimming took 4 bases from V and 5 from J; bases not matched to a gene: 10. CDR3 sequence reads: CATSDYLTSGVNNEQFF. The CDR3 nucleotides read TGTGCCACCAGTGACTATCTAACTAGCGGGGTTAACAATGAGCAGTTCTTC.

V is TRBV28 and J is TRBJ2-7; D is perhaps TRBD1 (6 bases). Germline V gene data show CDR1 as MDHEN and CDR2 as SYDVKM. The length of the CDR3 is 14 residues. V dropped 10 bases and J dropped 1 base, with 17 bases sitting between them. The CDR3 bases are TGTGCCACCATTATGGTGGGGACATCCTACGAGCAGTACTTC. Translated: CATIMVGTSYEQYF.

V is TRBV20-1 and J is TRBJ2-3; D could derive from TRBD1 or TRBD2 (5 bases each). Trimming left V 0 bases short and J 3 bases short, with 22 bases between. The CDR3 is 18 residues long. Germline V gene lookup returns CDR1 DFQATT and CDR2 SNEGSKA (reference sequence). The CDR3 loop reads CSARDLGWGKAITDTQYF. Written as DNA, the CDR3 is TGCAGTGCTAGAGATCTGGGTTGGGGGAAAGCGATTACAGATACGCAGTATTTT.

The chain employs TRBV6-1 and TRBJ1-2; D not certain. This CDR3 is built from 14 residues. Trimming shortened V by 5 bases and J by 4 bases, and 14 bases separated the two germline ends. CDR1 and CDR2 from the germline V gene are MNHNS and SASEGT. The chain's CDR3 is CASSIEYRGYGYTF. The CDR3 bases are TGTGCCAGCAGTATCGAATACCGCGGCTATGGCTACACCTTC.

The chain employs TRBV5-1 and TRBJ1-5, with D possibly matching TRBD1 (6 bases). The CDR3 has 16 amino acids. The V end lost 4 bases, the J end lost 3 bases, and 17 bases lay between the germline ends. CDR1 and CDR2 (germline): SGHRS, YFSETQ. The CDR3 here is CASSPGAGAFNQPQHF. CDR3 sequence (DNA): TGCGCCAGCAGCCCTGGGGCAGGGGCCTTCAATCAGCCCCAGCATTTT.

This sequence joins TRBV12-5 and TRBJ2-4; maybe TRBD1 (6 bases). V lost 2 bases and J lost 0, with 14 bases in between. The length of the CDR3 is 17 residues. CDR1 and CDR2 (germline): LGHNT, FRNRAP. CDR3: CASGLSTGPLAKNIQYF. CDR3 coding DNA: TGTGCTAGTGGTTTGTCGACAGGCCCCCTAGCCAAAAACATTCAGTACTTC.

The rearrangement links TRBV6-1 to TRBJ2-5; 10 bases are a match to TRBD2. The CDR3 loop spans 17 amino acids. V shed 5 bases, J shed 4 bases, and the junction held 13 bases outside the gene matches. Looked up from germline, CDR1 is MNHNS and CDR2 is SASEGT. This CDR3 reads CASSPLGVAGGAETQYF. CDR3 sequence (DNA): TGTGCCAGCAGTCCATTGGGGGTAGCGGGAGGAGCAGAGACCCAGTACTTC.

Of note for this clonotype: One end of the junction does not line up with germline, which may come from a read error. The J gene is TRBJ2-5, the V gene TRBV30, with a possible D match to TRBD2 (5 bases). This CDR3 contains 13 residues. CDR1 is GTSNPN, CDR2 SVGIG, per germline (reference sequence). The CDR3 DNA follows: TGTGCCTGGAGGACAAGACTACAAGAGACTCAGTACTTC. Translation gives CAWRTRLQETQYF.